The 15 T cell receptor beta chains below come from one sample, sequenced in a study of glioma-infiltrating T cells (dated by TCRdb to about 2016). For sequencing, an Illumina MiSeq was employed. TCR alpha and beta CDR3 regions were amplified with the iRepertoire nested amplicon-rescue multiplex PCR (arm-PCR) platform from RNA. TCRdb reprocessing: public reads trimmed at Q25 with fastp, clones called with MiXCR, in-frame beta chains kept. Each record represents a unique CDR3 protein, reported with the most common genes and DNA among its rows. This sample lists more than 350,000 distinct CDR3 sequences; about 40% were detected once. The ten biggest clones cover 12% of the sample. Sequencing input: glioma tissue, nonneoplastic brain tissue, or PBMCs (not recorded which). The receptor source for this set is a human donor with low-grade glioma or glioblastoma, undergoing nonglioma brain surgery, or in good health (not recorded which).

The chain uses TRBV28 and TRBJ1-4; D is ambiguous. With 2 bases removed from V and 8 bases from J, the gap between germline ends came to 6 bases. CDR3 length equals 12 residues. Germline lookup yields CDR1 MDHEN and CDR2 SYDVKM. The CDR3 nucleotides read TGTGCCAGCAGTTTAGTCGAAGAAAAACTGTTTTTT. This encodes CASSLVEEKLFF.

The genes are TRBV4-1 and TRBJ1-5; TRBD1 agrees at 12 bases. Germline CDR1 MGHRA, CDR2 YSYEKL. The CDR3 has 17 amino acids. Losses at the gene ends were 2 bases for V and 6 bases for J; bases not matched to a gene: 8. CDR3 loop: CASSQRPGQGAGQPQHF. CDR3 coding DNA: TGCGCCAGCAGCCAACGCCCGGGACAGGGGGCGGGTCAGCCCCAGCATTTT.

Comment on this clonotype: A much larger clone differs by one base, so this may be a read error. The chain couples TRBV27 to TRBJ1-2; D is unclear. V was cut by 6 bases and J by 4 bases, with 12 bases left in between. This CDR3 contains 13 residues. The V gene's germline CDR1 is MNHEY and CDR2 SMNVEV (reference sequence). CDR3 bases: TGTGCCAGCAGACCCAGATCTAGCTATGGCTACACCTTC. It codes for CASRPRSSYGYTF.

This clonotype has at least ten counts. The V gene is TRBV20-1, the J gene TRBJ1-1; TRBD1 agrees at 7 bases. Germline-derived CDR1 and CDR2 are DFQATT and SNEGSKA (reference sequence). The CDR3 extends over 13 amino acids. Losses at the gene ends were 5 bases for V and 4 bases for J; bases not matched to a gene: 7. The CDR3 sequence: CSADRVRGTEAFF. In DNA, the CDR3 is TGCAGTGCTGACAGGGTCCGGGGCACTGAAGCTTTCTTT.

This clonotype appeared a few times. The chain carries TRBV15 and TRBJ1-2; D is uncertain. V lost 0 bases, J lost 8 bases, and 4 bases lay in between. The CDR3 is 11 residues long. The V gene's germline CDR1 is LNHNV and CDR2 YYDKDF (reference sequence). The CDR3 bases are TGTGCCACCAGCAGAGAAGGAGGCTACACCTTC. Protein: CATSREGGYTF. Full variable domain (missing parts from reference TRBV15 and TRBJ1-2): DAMVIQNPRYQVTQFGKPVTLSCSQTLNHNVMYWYQQKSSQAPKLLFHYYDKDFNNEADTPDNFQSRRPNTSFCFLDIRSPGLGDTAMYLCATSREGGYTFGSGTRLTVV.

This clonotype was observed a few times. V is TRBV5-5 and J is TRBJ2-3; 7 nucleotides agree with TRBD2. The CDR3 covers 14 residues. V lost 1 base, J lost 2 bases, and 1 base stayed unmatched. Germline loops: CDR1 SGHKS, CDR2 YYEKEE (reference sequence). In DNA, the CDR3 is TGTGCCAGCAGCTTGAGCGGGATCACAGATACGCAGTATTTT. The encoded protein is CASSLSGITDTQYF.

This clonotype has just a few counts. The chain recombines TRBV4-1 with TRBJ1-2, with a weak D call TRBD1 (5 bases). The CDR3 has 15 residues. Trimming cost V 2 bases and J 4 bases, with 14 bases left between them. The germline CDR1 and CDR2 sequences are MGHRA and YSYEKL. The CDR3 region is CASSQSQGVGYGYTF. The CDR3 nucleotides are TGCGCCAGCAGCCAATCCCAGGGTGTGGGCTATGGCTACACCTTC.

Worth noting for this clonotype: A much larger clone lies one base from this, so it may be a read error. V and J are TRBV20-1 and TRBJ2-5, with D possibly TRBD2 on 6 matching bases. CDR3 length: 13 residues. Per the germline V gene, CDR1 is DFQATT and CDR2 is SNEGSKA (reference sequence). CDR3 bases: TGCAGTGCTCCCACTAGCTTCCGGGAGACCGAGTACTTC. Translating it yields CSAPTSFRETEYF.

This clonotype has just a few counts. The rearrangement joins TRBV6-5 to TRBJ1-2, with D tentatively TRBD1 (6 bases). There are 13 residues in the CDR3. Germline CDR1 reads MNHEY; CDR2 reads SVGAGI. The V and J ends lost 8 bases and 5 bases respectively, with 15 bases between them. CDR3 nucleotides: TGTGCCAGCGCAACACAGGGCCTATATGGCTACACCTTC. It specifies CASATQGLYGYTF.

This chain links TRBV19 with TRBJ1-1; TRBD1 matches 7 bases. V was pared by 10 bases and J by 11 bases, with 16 bases of the junction left unmatched. CDR1 and CDR2 from the germline V gene are LNHDA and SQIVND (reference sequence). The CDR3 is 13 residues long. This chain's CDR3 is CATNTGTVFKAFF. The CDR3 DNA follows: TGTGCCACCAACACAGGGACAGTATTCAAGGCTTTCTTT.

This sequence joins TRBV7-3 and TRBJ2-7; TRBD1 aligns across 7 bases. After removal of 5 bases from V and 7 bases from J, the junction contained 17 bases not matched to a gene. CDR1 is SGHTA, CDR2 FQGTGA, per germline. This CDR3 is built from 16 residues. CDR3 nucleotides: TGTGCCAGCAGCCAGGGACAGCCGAGGTCCTACAATGAGCAGTACTTC. Translation: CASSQGQPRSYNEQYF. Full variable domain (outside the CDR3, taken from reference TRBV7-3 and TRBJ2-7): GAGVSQTPSNKVTEKGKYVELRCDPISGHTALYWYRQSLGQGPEFLIYFQGTGAADDSGLPNDRFFAVRPEGSVSTLKIQRTERGDSAVYLCASSQGQPRSYNEQYFGPGTRLTVT.

V gene TRBV28 combines with J gene TRBJ2-7; the D gene is possibly TRBD1 (6 bases). CDR3 length: 15 residues. V gave up 4 bases and J gave up 4 bases, with 17 bases separating them. From germline, CDR1 is MDHEN and CDR2 SYDVKM. The CDR3 loop is CASSSRDMILYEQYF. DNA for the CDR3: TGTGCCAGCAGTTCCCGGGACATGATTCTTTACGAGCAGTACTTC.

The rearrangement uses TRBV18 and TRBJ2-1; tentatively, D is TRBD1 (5 bases). The V gene lost 1 base and the J gene lost 0 bases, with 10 bases spanning the gap. This CDR3 has 16 residues. The germline CDR1 and CDR2 sequences are KGHSH and LQKENI. This CDR3 is CASSPQGSGSYNEQFF. For the CDR3, the DNA is TGTGCCAGCTCACCACAGGGGTCAGGCTCCTACAATGAGCAGTTCTTC.

This clonotype has only one observation. The chain combines TRBV5-4 with TRBJ1-2; D might be TRBD1 (6 bases). Germline loops: CDR1 SGHNT, CDR2 YYREEE (reference sequence). The CDR3 consists of 14 residues. The V end was cut by 1 base, the J end by 9 bases, with 16 bases between. The CDR3 is CASSLRGRDTSYTF. CDR3 coding DNA: TGTGCCAGCAGCTTGAGGGGCAGGGACACAAGCTACACCTTC.

This clonotype appeared a few times. The chain combines TRBV27 with TRBJ2-3; D possibly corresponds to TRBD2 (6 bases). This CDR3 contains 14 residues. Per germline, CDR1 MNHEY and CDR2 SMNVEV (reference sequence). V lost 5 bases to trimming and J lost 3 bases, with 12 bases between them. The CDR3 loop reads CASSKLGGTDTQYF. The DNA for the CDR3 is TGTGCCAGCAGTAAACTAGGAGGGACAGATACGCAGTATTTT.